The entry below gives a single TCR beta chain sequence along with its context. It has no known antigen specificity. Base-call qualities are not available, and no considerably larger clone is one nucleotide away. TCRbeta CDR3 regions were amplified from genomic DNA by means of the immunoSEQ Assay, a bias-controlled multiplex PCR. Per the original workflow: Within the assay, amplification of reference gene primers was used to estimate how many nucleated cells each sample contained. To quantify the absolute abundance of each unique TCRbeta CDR3 rearrangement, sequence reads were collapsed and filtered. For each sample, productive Simpson clonality was calculated as the square root of Simpson's diversity index over productive rearrangements. The immuneACCESS repertoire file appears here via TCRdb, limited to in-frame rearrangements. These files lack a portion of the clones; in checked studies, under half of the deficit traces to unresolved V genes, and the cause of the others is not known. The V and J calls and clone size were taken over from that table, and D and trimming were inferred from the DNA. The sample table holds a few hundred thousand clones, of which roughly 82% were seen once. The ten largest clones add up to roughly 1.6% of the sample.

The data originate from a study of blood T cell repertoires in COVID-19 (dated by TCRdb to between 2020 and 2021). A note on the overall study: Samples covering the acute and convalescent phases of COVID-19 were provided by collaborators in the United States, Italy and Spain. Where available, HLA class I and class II types were taken from metadata supplied by the sample provider and were not determined by assay-based typing. The samples were drawn from two sources: the first 160 participants of the ongoing ImmuneRACE study, and 1,200 or so subjects contributed by 6 global collaborators. The repertoires were made available in a free public database intended to serve as a resource for research on the immune response to SARS-CoV-2. Nearly every sample came with metadata listing a de-identified subject ID, COVID-19 status, age in years and sex. The material from the prospective study consisted of cDNA or gDNA derived from T cells, B-cell-depleted T cells, or PBMCs. Deeply sampled blood TCRbeta repertoires from subjects exposed to, actively infected with, or recovered from COVID-19 were included in the dataset.

Paper-wide results and their limitations: The amount of clinical and demographic metadata varied by source and participant and was provided uncurated.

Collaborating institutions collected whole blood in K2EDTA tubes following their own protocols. For TCRbeta analysis, collaborator samples were shipped as frozen whole blood, as isolated PBMCs, or as DNA extracted from either sample type. This receptor was obtained from a woman aged 50 to 60 with acute or convalescent COVID-19. Sequences were obtained from peripheral blood.

The DNA is as follows: TGTGCCAGCAGCGTAGTCGGCACAGATACGCAGTATTTT. This encodes CASSVVGTDTQYF. Recombination linked TRBV9 to TRBJ2-3, with no D gene named confidently. V and J are truncated by 0 bases and 1 base respectively, leaving an intervening sequence of 3 bases. From its cysteine to its phenylalanine, the CDR3 spans 13 amino acids. Only the CDR3 region is kept as DNA, spanning 39 bases read in frame from base 1. CDR1 and CDR2, per the germline V gene, are SGDLS and YYNGEE.